One and the same sample provided the 7 T cell receptor beta chains below, sequenced in a study of T-cell reconstitution after alpha-beta-depleted transplantation in children. Unique molecular identifiers were incorporated during preparation of the TCRbeta library. TCRdb itself ran the PCR reads through MiXCR, one entry per CDR3 protein. The data contain some 290,000 distinct CDR3 sequences, around 25% of them seen just once; the ten biggest clones take up 9.5% to 13%. The sample here was PBMCs, mostly from graft donor cells, taken 180 days after TCRalphabeta/CD19-depleted stem cell transplant. The receptors were gathered from a male patient between 10 and 17 years old who had a stem cell transplant for acute lymphoblastic leukemia, so the T cells may come from the graft donor.

The chain joins TRBV4-2 to TRBJ2-2; 14 bases agree with TRBD2. Per the germline V gene, CDR1 is LGHNA and CDR2 is YNFKEQ. V lost 2 bases, J lost 7 bases, and 9 bases stayed unmatched. CDR3 size: 18 residues. The CDR3 reads CASSQRLAGGPDSGELFF. The DNA for the CDR3 is TGTGCCAGCAGCCAAAGACTAGCGGGAGGGCCAGACAGCGGGGAGCTGTTTTTT.

This clonotype has only a few counts. The chain employs TRBV20-1 and TRBJ2-7, with no clear D. V lost 1 base, J lost 4 bases, and 11 bases lay in between. The CDR3 is 13 amino acids. Germline V gene data show CDR1 as DFQATT and CDR2 as SNEGSKA (reference sequence). CDR3 sequence (DNA): TGCAGTGCTAGAGTGGGTATTGGATACGAGCAGTACTTC. Its translation: CSARVGIGYEQYF.

This clonotype was observed a few times. V usage is TRBV11-2 and J usage is TRBJ2-3; TRBD2 matches 11 bases. Trimming removed 2 bases from V and 4 bases from J; junction bases left unmatched: 11. The CDR3 runs 18 residues. Germline CDR1 and CDR2: SGHAT and FQNNGV. CDR3 sequence: CASSLTERLAGRADTQYF. The CDR3 nucleotides are TGTGCCAGCAGCTTAACCGAGCGACTAGCGGGAAGGGCAGATACGCAGTATTTT.

This clonotype was picked up one time. CDR3 protein: CASRSHHHSNQPQHF. The CDR3 region has the DNA TGTGCCAGCAGATCCCACCACCACAGCAATCAGCCCCAGCATTTT. The chain recombines TRBV28 with TRBJ1-5; D is uncertain. This CDR3 spans 15 amino acids. CDR1 and CDR2 (germline): MDHEN, SYDVKM. Trimming stripped 6 bases from V and 1 base from J, with 13 bases between. Based on the CDR3 plus reference TRBV28 and TRBJ1-5, the full variable domain is DVKVTQSSRYLVKRTGEKVFLECVQDMDHENMFWYRQDPGLGLRLIYFSYDVKMKEKGDIPEGYSVSREKKERFSLILESASTNQTSMYLCASRSHHHSNQPQHFGDGTRLSIL.

This clonotype was seen only a few times. The J gene is TRBJ1-1, the V gene TRBV3-1; the D is unclear. Germline V gene sequence: CDR1 LGHDT, CDR2 YNNKEL (reference sequence). Trimming took off 3 bases at V and 3 bases at J, with 14 bases between the two ends. The CDR3 length is 15 residues. The CDR3 loop is CASSHGRVPYTEAFF. CDR3 DNA sequence: TGTGCCAGCAGCCATGGGAGGGTCCCCTACACTGAAGCTTTCTTT.

The chain combines TRBV20-1 with TRBJ2-7, with D hard to call. Germline V lookup: CDR1 DFQATT, CDR2 SNEGSKA (reference sequence). There are 12 residues in the CDR3. With 1 base removed from V and 5 bases from J, the gap between germline ends came to 9 bases. The CDR3 reads CSARAVGHEQYF. CDR3 in DNA: TGCAGTGCTAGAGCTGTTGGGCACGAGCAGTACTTC.

The V gene is TRBV7-8, the J gene TRBJ2-7, with 13 nucleotides matching TRBD2. CDR1 and CDR2 from the germline V gene are SGHVS and FQNEAQ. The CDR3 covers 15 residues. The ends lost 4 bases at V and 2 bases at J; junction bases unmatched: 2. The CDR3 nucleotides are TGTGCCAGCAGCTACGGACTAGCGGGAGCCTACGAGCAGTACTTC. The encoded protein is CASSYGLAGAYEQYF.